The clone carrying this T cell receptor beta chain was seen a single time. Its target is not known. These data come from a study of identical twins. Notes on the study in general: Model-predicted out-of-frame TCR alpha sharing fell below observed values in monozygotic twins.

TCRdb redid the calling of the 5' RACE reads with MiXCR, one entry per CDR3 protein. The table lists more than 650,000 distinct CDR3 sequences, 5.5% to 6.5% of them singletons, with 1.5% to 2% in the top ten. Germline V gene lookup returns CDR1 MNHEY and CDR2 SMNVEV (reference sequence). The CDR3 contains 15 residues. V was trimmed by 5 bases and J by 5 bases, leaving 18 bases between them. V and J are TRBV27 and TRBJ2-5; D is possibly TRBD1 (5 bases). The TCR sequence derives from a man aged 18-30 years in good health. Sequencing input: naive T cells sorted from blood. The CDR3 DNA sequence: TGTGCCAGCAGTGAGCCGGGCTCAGGGATCGAGACCCAGTACTTC. Protein product: CASSEPGSGIETQYF.